The present TCR beta chain was sequenced within a study of human T cells and chemical hapten exposure. TCRdb used MiXCR to reprocess the RACE reads, holding one entry per CDR3 protein. Among 250,000 or so distinct CDR3 sequences listed, approximately 7.5% were seen once. This clonotype was detected only a few times. Its specificity is unknown. Study-level points and caveats: TCRs above 1 in 1000 frequency stayed constant with DPC sensitization.

The trim removed 7 bases at V and 6 bases at J, leaving 11 bases unmatched. Germline CDR1 is MNHEY and CDR2 is SVGAGI. The CDR3 has 15 residues. Time point specified: pre-sensitization, week 0. Stated treatment: therapeutic diphenylcyclopropenone sensitization with weekly scalp DPC. The receptor comes from a young man with alopecia areata. Some clones in this sample may be carry-over from other donors' samples. The input for sequencing was whole blood, taken in connection with sensitization to the hapten diphenylcyclopropenone (DPC). This chain links TRBV6-5 with TRBJ2-2, with 7 bases lining up with TRBD1. The CDR3 loop is CASTLTGSQAGELFF. For the CDR3, the DNA is TGTGCCAGCACTCTGACAGGGAGTCAAGCCGGGGAGCTGTTTTTT.